The 6 T cell receptor beta chains reported below all come from one sample, sequenced in a study of T cell clonality in common variable immunodeficiency. Study-level points and caveats: Reportedly, TCR beta sequences from common variable immunodeficiency showed fewer deletions and N-nucleotide insertions.

Here immunoSEQ multiplex PCR was the method, and the copy in TCRdb shows in-frame clones only, minus some. This sample has about 33,000 clones and no singletons, with over 5% in the ten largest. Their cognate antigens are unknown. Sequencing was performed on peripheral blood mononuclear cells. The receptors were sampled from a human donor with common variable immunodeficiency.

This clone was picked up a small number of times. The read halts 3 residues ahead of the CDR3 end, with the missing end drawn from the germline J gene. This chain connects TRBV6-1 to TRBJ2-7; TRBD1 matches at 8 bases. The CDR3 runs to 16 residues. Germline CDR1 is MNHNS and CDR2 is SASEGT. J lost 1 base, V lost 2 bases, and 7 bases had no gene match. The chain's CDR3 is CASSERRQGASYEQYF. The sequenced part of the CDR3 DNA is TGTGCCAGCAGTGAAAGGCGGCAGGGGGCTTCCTACGAG.

The sequenced part of the CDR3 DNA is TGTGCCAGCGCAGGGGTTACCGGGGAG. This encodes CASAGVTGE. The complete CDR3 protein is CASAGVTGELFF. The rearrangement links TRBV7-2 to TRBJ2-2; D might be TRBD1 (6 bases). The read ends 3 residues early relative to the CDR3; the germline J gene fills the gap. Germline values: CDR1 SGHTA, CDR2 FQGNSA. The CDR3 sequence is 12 residues long. V was clipped by 8 bases and J by 5 bases, with 9 bases between them. The whole variable domain, filled in from reference TRBV7-2 and TRBJ2-2, reads GAGVSQSPSNKVTEKGKDVELRCDPISGHTALYWYRQSLGQGLEFLIYFQGNSAPDKSGLPSDRFSAERTGGSVSTLTIQRTQQEDSAVYLCASAGVTGELFFGEGSRLTVL.

The table lists this clone with many counts. The read is 3 residues too short to cover the CDR3 end, so that end is filled in from the germline J gene. The chain carries TRBV18 and TRBJ1-1, with TRBD1 matching over 8 bases. The CDR3 spans 16 residues. CDR1 is KGHSH, CDR2 LQKENI, per germline. The V and J ends lost 3 bases and 5 bases, in that order; junction bases with no gene match: 11. The CDR3 reads CASSPTQGAGGTEAFF. CDR3 DNA (partial): TGTGCCAGCTCACCGACCCAGGGGGCAGGAGGTACTGAA.

In this sample, this clone turned up many times. The observed sequence ends 3 residues before the CDR3 terminus, with the missing tail filled in from the germline J gene. This rearrangement joins TRBV20-1 to TRBJ2-3; D is ambiguous. The V gene lost 3 bases and the J gene lost 3 bases, with 22 bases spanning the gap. The germline V gene has CDR1 DFQATT and CDR2 SNEGSKA (reference sequence). This CDR3 has 17 amino acids. The DNA read from the CDR3 is TGCAGTGCTAGGGGTGCAGGTAGGCCTTCCATGACAGATACG. It is translated as CSARGAGRPSMTDT. From start to end, the CDR3 is CSARGAGRPSMTDTQYF.

The CDR3 loop is CASSIVQESSPLHF. CDR3 DNA, as far as it was read: TGTGCCAGTAGTATAGTTCAGGAAAGTTCACCC. This rearrangement joins TRBV19 to TRBJ1-6; D is unresolved. The sequenced fragment ends 3 residues before the CDR3 boundary, so the rest is inferred from the germline J gene. Germline V gene lookup returns CDR1 LNHDA and CDR2 SQIVND (reference sequence). The CDR3 extends over 14 amino acids. Deletions cut 1 base from V and 9 bases from J, with 10 bases between.

In its sample, this clone was seen many times. The sequenced CDR3 bases are TGCGCCAGCAGCCAAGATAGCGGGGGGCCAGGGGATACG. Its translation is CASSQDSGGPGDT. The whole CDR3 protein reads CASSQDSGGPGDTQYF. This rearrangement joins TRBV4-1 to TRBJ2-3; TRBD2 aligns across 10 bases. The CDR3 end lies 3 residues beyond the end of the read and is filled in from the germline J gene. The germline CDR1 and CDR2 sequences are MGHRA and YSYEKL. This CDR3 is 16 amino acids long. J lost 6 bases, V lost 0 bases, and 6 bases had no gene match.